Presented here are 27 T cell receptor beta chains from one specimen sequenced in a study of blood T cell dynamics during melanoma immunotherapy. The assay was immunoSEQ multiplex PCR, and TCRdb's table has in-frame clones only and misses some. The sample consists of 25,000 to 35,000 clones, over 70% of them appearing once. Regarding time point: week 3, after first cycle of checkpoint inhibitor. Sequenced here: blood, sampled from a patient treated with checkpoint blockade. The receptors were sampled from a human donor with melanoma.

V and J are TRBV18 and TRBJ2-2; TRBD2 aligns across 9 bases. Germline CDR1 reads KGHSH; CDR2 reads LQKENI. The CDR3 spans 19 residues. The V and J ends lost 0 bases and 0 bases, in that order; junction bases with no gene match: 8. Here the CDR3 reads CASSPPLAGTTSNTGELFF. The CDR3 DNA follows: TGTGCCAGCTCACCACCGCTAGCGGGGACTACTTCGAACACCGGGGAGCTGTTTTTT.

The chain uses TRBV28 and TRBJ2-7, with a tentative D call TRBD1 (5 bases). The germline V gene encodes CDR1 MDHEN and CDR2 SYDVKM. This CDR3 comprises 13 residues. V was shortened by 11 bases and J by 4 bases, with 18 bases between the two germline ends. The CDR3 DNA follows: TGTGCCGCCTGGGGCGGCAGGCTGTACGAGCAGTACTTC. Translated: CAAWGGRLYEQYF.

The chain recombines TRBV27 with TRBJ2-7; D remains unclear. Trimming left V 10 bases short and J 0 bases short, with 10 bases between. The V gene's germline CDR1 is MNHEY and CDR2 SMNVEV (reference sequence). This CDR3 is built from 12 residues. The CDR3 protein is CATLSNSYEQYF. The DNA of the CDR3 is TGTGCCACTTTAAGTAACTCCTACGAGCAGTACTTC.

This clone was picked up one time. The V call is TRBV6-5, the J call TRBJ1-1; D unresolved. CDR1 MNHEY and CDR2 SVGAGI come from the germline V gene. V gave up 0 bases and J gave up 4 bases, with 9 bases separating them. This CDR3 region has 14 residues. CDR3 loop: CASSYSMQGTEAFF. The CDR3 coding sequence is TGTGCCAGCAGTTACTCGATGCAAGGCACTGAAGCTTTCTTT.

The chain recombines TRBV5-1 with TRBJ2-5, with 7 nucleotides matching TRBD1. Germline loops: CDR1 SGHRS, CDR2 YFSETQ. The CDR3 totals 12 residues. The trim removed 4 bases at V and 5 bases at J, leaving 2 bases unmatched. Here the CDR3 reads CASSRGPETQYF. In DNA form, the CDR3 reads TGCGCCAGCAGCAGGGGGCCTGAGACCCAGTACTTC.

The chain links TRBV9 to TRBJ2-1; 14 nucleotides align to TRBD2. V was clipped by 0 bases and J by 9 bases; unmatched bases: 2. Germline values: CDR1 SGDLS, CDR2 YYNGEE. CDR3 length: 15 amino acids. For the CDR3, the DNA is TGTGCCAGCAGCGTAGGAGGGACTAGCGGGGGTGAGCAGTTCTTC. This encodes CASSVGGTSGGEQFF. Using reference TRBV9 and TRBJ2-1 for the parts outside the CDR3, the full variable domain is DSGVTQTPKHLITATGQRVTLRCSPRSGDLSVYWYQQSLDQGLQFLIQYYNGEERAKGNILERFSAQQFPDLHSELNLSSLELGDSALYFCASSVGGTSGGEQFFGPGTRLTVL.

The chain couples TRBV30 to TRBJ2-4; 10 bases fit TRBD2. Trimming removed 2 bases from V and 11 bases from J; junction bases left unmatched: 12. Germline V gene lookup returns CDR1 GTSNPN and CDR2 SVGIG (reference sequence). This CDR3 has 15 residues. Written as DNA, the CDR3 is TGTGCCTGGAGTCCCGGGCTAGCGGGGGACAAGGTTCAGTACTTC. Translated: CAWSPGLAGDKVQYF.

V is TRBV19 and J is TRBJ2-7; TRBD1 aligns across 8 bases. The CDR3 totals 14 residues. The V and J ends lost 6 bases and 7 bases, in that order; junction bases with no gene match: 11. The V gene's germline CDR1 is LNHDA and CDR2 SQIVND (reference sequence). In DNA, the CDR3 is TGTGCCAGTAGCGGGACAGGCAGATACGCGGAGCAGTACTTC. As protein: CASSGTGRYAEQYF.

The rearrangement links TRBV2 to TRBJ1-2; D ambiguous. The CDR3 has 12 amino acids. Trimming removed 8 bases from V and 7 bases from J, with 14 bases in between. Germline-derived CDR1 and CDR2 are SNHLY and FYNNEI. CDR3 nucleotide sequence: TGTGCCAGCGGACGGGGAAGTGGTGGCTACACCTTC. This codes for CASGRGSGGYTF. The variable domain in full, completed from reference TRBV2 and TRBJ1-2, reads EPEVTQTPSHQVTQMGQEVILRCVPISNHLYFYWYRQILGQKVEFLVSFYNNEISEKSEIFDDQFSVERPDGSNFTLKIRSTKLEDSAMYFCASGRGSGGYTFGSGTRLTVV.

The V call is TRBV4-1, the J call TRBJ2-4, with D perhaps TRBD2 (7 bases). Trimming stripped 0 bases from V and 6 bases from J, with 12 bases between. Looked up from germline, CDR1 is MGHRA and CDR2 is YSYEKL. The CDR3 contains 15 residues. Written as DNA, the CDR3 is TGCGCCAGCAGCCAAGATGAGGGGGGGCTAAACATTCAGTACTTC. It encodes CASSQDEGGLNIQYF.

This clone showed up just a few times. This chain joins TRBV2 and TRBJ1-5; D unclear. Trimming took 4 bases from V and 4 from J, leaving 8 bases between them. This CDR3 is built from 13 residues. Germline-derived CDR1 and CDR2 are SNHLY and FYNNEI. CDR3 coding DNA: TGTGCCAGCAGTGGGGAGATTAATCAGCCCCAGCATTTT. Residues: CASSGEINQPQHF. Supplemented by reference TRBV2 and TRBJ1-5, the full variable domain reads EPEVTQTPSHQVTQMGQEVILRCVPISNHLYFYWYRQILGQKVEFLVSFYNNEISEKSEIFDDQFSVERPDGSNFTLKIRSTKLEDSAMYFCASSGEINQPQHFGDGTRLSIL.

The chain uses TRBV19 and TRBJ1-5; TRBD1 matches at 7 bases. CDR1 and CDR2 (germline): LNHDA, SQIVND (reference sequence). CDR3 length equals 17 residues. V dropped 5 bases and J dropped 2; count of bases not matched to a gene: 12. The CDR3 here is CASSPQPTGIGNQPQHF. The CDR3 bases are TGTGCCAGTAGTCCCCAACCGACAGGGATCGGCAATCAGCCCCAGCATTTT.

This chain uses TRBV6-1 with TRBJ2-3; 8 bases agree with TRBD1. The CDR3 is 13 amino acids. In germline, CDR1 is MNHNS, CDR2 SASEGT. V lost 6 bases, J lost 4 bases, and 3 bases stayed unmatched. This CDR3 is CASRQGAADTQYF. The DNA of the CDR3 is TGTGCCAGCAGGCAGGGGGCGGCAGATACGCAGTATTTT.

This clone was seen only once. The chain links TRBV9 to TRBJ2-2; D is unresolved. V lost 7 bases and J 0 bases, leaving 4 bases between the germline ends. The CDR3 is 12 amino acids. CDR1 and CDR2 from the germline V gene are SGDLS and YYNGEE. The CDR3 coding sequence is TGTGCCAGCGGGCCGAACACCGGGGAGCTGTTTTTT. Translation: CASGPNTGELFF. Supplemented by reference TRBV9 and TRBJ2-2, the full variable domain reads DSGVTQTPKHLITATGQRVTLRCSPRSGDLSVYWYQQSLDQGLQFLIQYYNGEERAKGNILERFSAQQFPDLHSELNLSSLELGDSALYFCASGPNTGELFFGEGSRLTVL.

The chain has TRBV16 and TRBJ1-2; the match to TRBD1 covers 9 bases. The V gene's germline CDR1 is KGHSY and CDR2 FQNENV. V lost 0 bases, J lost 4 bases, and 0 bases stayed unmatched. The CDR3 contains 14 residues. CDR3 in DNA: TGTGCCAGCAGCCAATCGGGACAGGGCTATGGCTACACCTTC. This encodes CASSQSGQGYGYTF. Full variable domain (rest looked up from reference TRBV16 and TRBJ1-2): GEEVAQTPKHLVRGEGQKAKLYCAPIKGHSYVFWYQQVLKNEFKFLISFQNENVFDETGMPKERFSAKCLPNSPCSLEIQATKLEDSAVYFCASSQSGQGYGYTFGSGTRLTVV.

The CDR3 spells CATSRGISGGTDTQYF. The CDR3, as DNA: TGTGCCACCAGCAGAGGGATTAGCGGGGGCACAGATACGCAGTATTTT. V and J are TRBV15 and TRBJ2-3, with TRBD2 identical over 8 bases. Trimming removed 1 base from V and 1 base from J; junction bases left unmatched: 4. The length of the CDR3 is 16 residues. Looked up from germline, CDR1 is LNHNV and CDR2 is YYDKDF (reference sequence).

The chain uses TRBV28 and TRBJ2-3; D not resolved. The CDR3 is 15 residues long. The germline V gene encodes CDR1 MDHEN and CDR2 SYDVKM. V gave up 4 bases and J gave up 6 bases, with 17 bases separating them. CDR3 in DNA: TGTGCCAGCAGTTGGTATAAGGTTGGGATGGATACGCAGTATTTT. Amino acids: CASSWYKVGMDTQYF.

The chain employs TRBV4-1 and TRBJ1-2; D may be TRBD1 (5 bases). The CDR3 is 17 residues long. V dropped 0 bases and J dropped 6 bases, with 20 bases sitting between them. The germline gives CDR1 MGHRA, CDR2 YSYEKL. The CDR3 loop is CASSQDLGTRGGHGYTF. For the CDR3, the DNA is TGCGCCAGCAGCCAAGATCTCGGGACGCGCGGTGGTCATGGCTACACCTTC.

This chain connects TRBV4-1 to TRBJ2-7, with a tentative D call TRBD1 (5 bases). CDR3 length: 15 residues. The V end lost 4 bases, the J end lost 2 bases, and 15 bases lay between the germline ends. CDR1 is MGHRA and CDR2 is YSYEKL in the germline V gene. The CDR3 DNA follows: TGCGCCAGCAGCCTATACCGACAGTCCACCTACGAGCAGTACTTC. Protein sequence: CASSLYRQSTYEQYF.

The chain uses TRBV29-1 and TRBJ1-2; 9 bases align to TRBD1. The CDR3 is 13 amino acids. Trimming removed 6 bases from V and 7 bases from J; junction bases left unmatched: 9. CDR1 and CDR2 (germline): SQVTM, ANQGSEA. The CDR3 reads CSVARTGEGGYTF. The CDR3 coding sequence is TGCAGCGTCGCAAGGACAGGGGAGGGTGGCTACACCTTC.

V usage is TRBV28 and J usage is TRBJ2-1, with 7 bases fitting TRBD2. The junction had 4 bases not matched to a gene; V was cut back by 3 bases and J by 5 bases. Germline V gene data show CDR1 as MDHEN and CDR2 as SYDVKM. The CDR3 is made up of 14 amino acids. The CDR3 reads CASSFLAENNEQFF. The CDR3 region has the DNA TGTGCCAGCAGTTTCCTAGCGGAAAACAATGAGCAGTTCTTC.

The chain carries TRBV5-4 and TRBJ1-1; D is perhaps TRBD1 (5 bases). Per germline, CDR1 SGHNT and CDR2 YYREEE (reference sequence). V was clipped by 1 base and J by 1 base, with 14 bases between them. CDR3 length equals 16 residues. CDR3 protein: CASSLSLDIPNTEAFF. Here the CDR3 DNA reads TGTGCCAGCAGCTTGTCCCTGGACATTCCGAACACTGAAGCTTTCTTT. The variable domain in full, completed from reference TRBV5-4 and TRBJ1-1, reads ETGVTQSPTHLIKTRGQQVTLRCSSQSGHNTVSWYQQALGQGPQFIFQYYREEENGRGNFPPRFSGLQFPNYSSELNVNALELDDSALYLCASSLSLDIPNTEAFFGQGTRLTVV.

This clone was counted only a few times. The CDR3 bases are TGTGCCAGCAGCCCCGGGAACACTAACACCGGGGAGCTGTTTTTT. Residues: CASSPGNTNTGELFF. V usage is TRBV11-1 and J usage is TRBJ2-2; tentative D call: TRBD2 (5 bases). CDR1 and CDR2 (germline): SGHAT, FQDESV (reference sequence). Trimming took 5 bases from V and 2 from J, leaving 12 bases between them. The CDR3 has 15 amino acids.

The CDR3 region is CASSLSRGETQYF. The CDR3 DNA reads TGTGCCAGCAGTTTATCGCGGGGAGAGACCCAGTACTTC. The rearrangement uses TRBV27 and TRBJ2-5, with D possibly being TRBD2 (6 bases). The V gene's germline CDR1 is MNHEY and CDR2 SMNVEV (reference sequence). This CDR3 has 13 amino acids. With 0 bases removed from V and 4 bases from J, the gap between germline ends came to 6 bases.

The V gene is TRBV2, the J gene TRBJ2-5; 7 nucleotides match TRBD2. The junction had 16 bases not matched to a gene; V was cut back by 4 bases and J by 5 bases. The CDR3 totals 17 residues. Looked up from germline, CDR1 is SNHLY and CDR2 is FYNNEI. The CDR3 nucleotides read TGTGCCAGCAGTGGAAGGGTGTTTGCGGGAGTGGCGGAGACCCAGTACTTC. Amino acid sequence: CASSGRVFAGVAETQYF.

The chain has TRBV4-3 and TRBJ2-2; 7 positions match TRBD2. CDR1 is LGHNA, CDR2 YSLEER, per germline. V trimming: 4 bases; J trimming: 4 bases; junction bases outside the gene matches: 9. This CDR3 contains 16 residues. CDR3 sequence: CASSLLSSGVTGELFF. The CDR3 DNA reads TGCGCCAGCAGCCTCTTGTCCAGCGGGGTCACCGGGGAGCTGTTTTTT.

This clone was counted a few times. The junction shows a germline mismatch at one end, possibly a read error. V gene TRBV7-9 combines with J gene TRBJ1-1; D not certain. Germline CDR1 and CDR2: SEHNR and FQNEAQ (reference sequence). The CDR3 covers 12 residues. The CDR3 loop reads CASSPVDVEVFF. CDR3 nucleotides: TGTGCCAGCAGCCCAGTGGATGTTGAAGTTTTCTTT. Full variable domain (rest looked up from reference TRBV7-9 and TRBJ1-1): DTGVSQNPRHKITKRGQNVTFRCDPISEHNRLYWYRQTLGQGPEFLTYFQNEAQLEKSRLLSDRFSAERPKGSFSTLEIQRTEQGDSAMYLCASSPVDVEVFFGQGTRLTVV.